Listed here is a single T cell receptor (beta chain). The CDR3 is 15 amino acids. Germline trimming cut 2 bases from V and 5 bases from J; bases unmatched to any gene: 7. Germline V gives CDR1 MDHEN, CDR2 SYDVKM. Sequencing used immunoSEQ multiplex PCR; TCRdb keeps in-frame clones, though not all of them. The data contain about 130,000 clones, approximately 91% of them singletons. The sample belongs to a study of radiation and T cells in renal cell carcinoma. Documented time point: baseline pretreatment blood. As to treatment: 15 Gy SBRT to primary tumor, nephrectomy 4 weeks later. Blood was sampled at baseline, 2 weeks and 4 weeks after SBRT.

The chain is built from TRBV28 and TRBJ1-2; 8 bases line up with TRBD1. Source: blood, taken from a patient whose treatment included radiotherapy and nephrectomy. This sequence originates from a woman in her 50s with renal cell carcinoma. The DNA for the CDR3 is TGTGCCAGCAGTTTACAGGGGGCATGGGGGTATGGCTACACCTTC. This translates into CASSLQGAWGYGYTF.